What follows are 3 T cell receptor beta chains derived from one specimen sequenced in a study of post-analysis software for immune sequencing data. Built from TCR beta cDNA, the libraries had unique molecular identifiers in them. TCRdb re-analysed the PCR reads in MiXCR, keeping a single row per CDR3 protein. The data contain some 690,000 distinct CDR3 sequences, 59% of them singletons. Whole-study results and caveats: Patients had higher frequencies than controls of about five TRBV segments, including TRBV5-6, TRBV5-1 and TRBV20-1.

These receptors are not linked to any known antigen. Sequenced sample: blood. These receptors all come from a girl aged 2 to 9 with multiple sclerosis.

The rearrangement joins TRBV5-1 to TRBJ1-2; D is uncertain. Germline V gene lookup returns CDR1 SGHRS and CDR2 YFSETQ. V was pared by 7 bases and J by 4 bases, with 23 bases between. The CDR3 is made up of 16 amino acids. CDR3 bases: TGCGCCAGCCGCTCAAATACTTTGGGCTCTCTCTATGGCTACACCTTC. It translates to CASRSNTLGSLYGYTF.

This rearrangement joins TRBV7-9 to TRBJ2-3, with D tentatively TRBD1 (6 bases). There are 13 residues in the CDR3. The V end lost 4 bases, the J end lost 6 bases, and 11 bases lay between the germline ends. In germline, CDR1 is SEHNR, CDR2 FQNEAQ (reference sequence). The CDR3: CASSSSGQDTQYF. For the CDR3, the DNA is TGTGCCAGCAGCTCCTCTGGACAGGATACGCAGTATTTT.

This clonotype was observed a handful of times. The genes are TRBV6-2 or TRBV6-3 and TRBJ2-7, with TRBD1 identical over 10 bases. The junction had 4 bases not matched to a gene; V was cut back by 6 bases and J by 2 bases. This CDR3 has 14 amino acids. Germline V gives CDR1 MNHEY, CDR2 SVGEGT. CDR3 loop: CASRGTGATYEQYF. The CDR3 nucleotides read TGTGCCAGCAGGGGGACAGGGGCTACCTACGAGCAGTACTTC.